These 17 T cell receptor beta chains share one sample of origin, sequenced in a study of shared clonotypes between healthy human individuals. Generated by immunoSEQ multiplex PCR, the TCRdb table keeps only in-frame clones and is missing some. Of some 690,000 clones listed, less than 95% are singletons. Source material: memory CD8+ T cells from PBMCs. Sample subset: CD45RO+ cells pooled with CCR7-negative TemRA cells. Every receptor here comes from a man between 18 and 35 years old in good health. Some clones in this sample may be carry-over from other donors' samples.

The chain employs TRBV4-1 and TRBJ1-1; possible D gene TRBD1, 5 bases. CDR1 is MGHRA, CDR2 YSYEKL, per germline. V lost 0 bases to trimming and J lost 0 bases, with 14 bases between them. The CDR3 runs 17 residues. The DNA of the CDR3 is TGCGCCAGCAGCCAAGATTTCGGGGGACCCATGAACACTGAAGCTTTCTTT. The encoded protein is CASSQDFGGPMNTEAFF.

This chain connects TRBV28 to TRBJ2-4; TRBD1 agrees at 7 bases. This CDR3 spans 16 amino acids. The J segment lost 5 bases and the V segment lost 6 bases, leaving 13 bases of the junction unmatched. In germline, CDR1 is MDHEN, CDR2 SYDVKM. In nucleotides, the CDR3 is TGTGCCAGCAGCCCACGGGCACAGGGGATACAAAACATTCAGTACTTC. Protein: CASSPRAQGIQNIQYF.

A single count supports this clone. The V call is TRBV6-6, the J call TRBJ2-1; TRBD2 aligns across 7 bases. From germline, CDR1 is MNHNY and CDR2 SVGAGI (reference sequence). V was pared by 6 bases and J by 8 bases, with 10 bases of the junction left unmatched. The CDR3 contains 14 residues. The CDR3 protein is CASSPLGGRDEQFF. The DNA of the CDR3 is TGTGCCAGCAGCCCCCTAGGAGGGAGGGATGAGCAGTTCTTC.

J is TRBJ2-1 and V is TRBV30, with D possibly being TRBD1 (5 bases). Germline V gene data show CDR1 as GTSNPN and CDR2 as SVGIG (reference sequence). The CDR3 consists of 15 residues. With 3 bases removed from V and 6 bases from J, the gap between germline ends came to 18 bases. The CDR3 coding sequence is TGTGCCTGGAGGGATACAGAGATGGGGCGCAATGAGCAGTTCTTC. Protein product: CAWRDTEMGRNEQFF.

This rearrangement joins TRBV5-5 to TRBJ1-4; no firm D call. The V end was cut by 4 bases, the J end by 0 bases, with 7 bases between. CDR1 and CDR2 from the germline V gene are SGHKS and YYEKEE (reference sequence). The CDR3 is 14 residues long. The chain's CDR3 is CASSQIATNEKLFF. The CDR3, as DNA: TGTGCCAGCAGCCAGATTGCAACTAATGAAAAACTGTTTTTT. The variable domain in full, completed from reference TRBV5-5 and TRBJ1-4, reads DAGVTQSPTHLIKTRGQQVTLRCSPISGHKSVSWYQQVLGQGPQFIFQYYEKEERGRGNFPDRFSARQFPNYSSELNVNALLLGDSALYLCASSQIATNEKLFFGSGTQLSVL.

The rearrangement links TRBV28 to TRBJ1-5, with D hard to call. Germline values: CDR1 MDHEN, CDR2 SYDVKM. CDR3 length: 15 amino acids. V was clipped by 5 bases and J by 1 base, with 12 bases between them. CDR3 sequence (DNA): TGTGCCAGCAGTCCCCTTAGGATAAGCAATCAGCCCCAGCATTTT. It codes for CASSPLRISNQPQHF.

The gene calls are TRBV10-1 and TRBJ1-2; 8 positions agree with TRBD1. Trimming cost V 5 bases and J 0 bases; bases outside gene matches: 5. This CDR3 spans 15 amino acids. Germline V gene data show CDR1 as WNHNN and CDR2 as SYGVQD (reference sequence). The DNA of the CDR3 is TGCGCCAGCAGTTGGACAGGGATCCCTAACTATGGCTACACCTTC. Protein product: CASSWTGIPNYGYTF.

J is TRBJ1-1 and V is TRBV5-1, with TRBD1 matching over 7 bases. The CDR3 extends over 16 amino acids. Germline CDR1 is SGHRS and CDR2 is YFSETQ. V was clipped by 4 bases and J by 2 bases; unmatched bases: 11. This CDR3 reads CASSHSDRQTNTEAFF. The DNA of the CDR3 is TGCGCCAGCAGCCACTCGGACAGGCAAACCAACACTGAAGCTTTCTTT.

V gene TRBV27 combines with J gene TRBJ1-4; D remains unclear. Germline V gives CDR1 MNHEY, CDR2 SMNVEV (reference sequence). V lost 7 bases and J lost 8, with 17 bases in between. The CDR3 spans 14 residues. DNA of the CDR3: TGTGCCAGCACGACTCTAAAGGTTGGCGAAAAACTGTTTTTT. Protein product: CASTTLKVGEKLFF.

Turning to this clone: At one end the junction does not follow the germline gene, possibly because of a read error. The chain links TRBV29-1 to TRBJ1-2, with D tentatively TRBD1 (6 bases). Germline CDR1 is SQVTM and CDR2 is ANQGSEA. This CDR3 spans 15 amino acids. The CDR3 bases are TGCAGCGTTGAAGATGGGACAAGTAGTTACTACGGCTACACCTTC. Translated, it gives CSVEDGTSSYYGYTF.

V and J are TRBV28 and TRBJ2-4; the D is unclear. With 6 bases removed from V and 8 bases from J, the gap between germline ends came to 17 bases. Germline V lookup: CDR1 MDHEN, CDR2 SYDVKM. This CDR3 is 14 amino acids long. CDR3 DNA: TGTGCCAGCAGCCCGGTCTCGGGTCCTCACATTCAGTACTTC. Translating it yields CASSPVSGPHIQYF.

J is TRBJ2-3 and V is TRBV2, with TRBD2 matching over 7 bases. The CDR3 runs to 14 residues. J was trimmed by 1 base and V by 6 bases; bases with no gene match: 4. Per germline, CDR1 SNHLY and CDR2 FYNNEI. Here the CDR3 reads CASRREGRTDTQYF. In DNA form, the CDR3 reads TGTGCCAGCAGGAGGGAGGGGCGCACAGATACGCAGTATTTT.

This rearrangement joins TRBV6-1 to TRBJ2-7; D is unresolved. With 1 base removed from V and 2 bases from J, the gap between germline ends came to 6 bases. Germline V gene data show CDR1 as MNHNS and CDR2 as SASEGT. The length of the CDR3 is 13 residues. The CDR3 spells CASSEDGTYEQYF. CDR3 in DNA: TGTGCCAGCAGTGAAGACGGTACCTACGAGCAGTACTTC.

This sequence joins TRBV10-1 and TRBJ2-7; tentative D call: TRBD1 (6 bases). The germline gives CDR1 WNHNN, CDR2 SYGVQD (reference sequence). CDR3 length equals 13 residues. V lost 3 bases, J lost 5 bases, and 11 bases lay in between. CDR3 sequence (DNA): TGCGCCAGCAGTGACAGGGGCAGGGACGAGCAGTACTTC. Encoded protein: CASSDRGRDEQYF.

Only a few counts were recorded for this clone. This sequence joins TRBV7-9 and TRBJ2-2; D gene ambiguous. There are 12 residues in the CDR3. Trimming stripped 1 base from V and 7 bases from J, with 4 bases between. Germline V gene sequence: CDR1 SEHNR, CDR2 FQNEAQ (reference sequence). The CDR3 protein is CASSLGNGELFF. The CDR3 DNA is TGTGCCAGCAGCTTAGGGAACGGGGAGCTGTTTTTT. Full variable domain (remainder filled in from reference TRBV7-9 and TRBJ2-2): DTGVSQNPRHKITKRGQNVTFRCDPISEHNRLYWYRQTLGQGPEFLTYFQNEAQLEKSRLLSDRFSAERPKGSFSTLEIQRTEQGDSAMYLCASSLGNGELFFGEGSRLTVL.

The rearrangement joins TRBV4-1 to TRBJ2-1; no reliable D call. CDR1 is MGHRA and CDR2 is YSYEKL in the germline V gene. Trimming stripped 4 bases from V and 8 bases from J, with 12 bases between. The CDR3 length is 13 residues. Written as DNA, the CDR3 is TGCGCCAGCAGCCGGACCCTGGACGATGAGCAGTTCTTC. Translated: CASSRTLDDEQFF.

This sequence joins TRBV27 and TRBJ2-7, with no clear D. Trimming took 3 bases from V and 3 from J, leaving 12 bases between them. CDR3 size: 14 residues. Germline CDR1 is MNHEY and CDR2 is SMNVEV (reference sequence). The CDR3 here is CASSFNRMLYEQYF. The CDR3 DNA is TGTGCCAGCAGTTTTAACCGGATGCTCTACGAGCAGTACTTC.